The 27 T cell receptor beta chains below were found in one sample sequenced in a study of blood T cell repertoires in COVID-19. Here immunoSEQ multiplex PCR was the method, and the copy in TCRdb shows in-frame clones only, minus some. The sample lists 45,000 to 65,000 clones, 90% to 95% occurring once. The material sequenced was peripheral blood. Every receptor here comes from a woman of 80 years or more with acute or convalescent COVID-19.

V gene TRBV19 combines with J gene TRBJ2-5, with 12 bases aligning to TRBD2. The CDR3 runs to 15 residues. Germline trimming cut 6 bases from V and 3 bases from J; bases unmatched to any gene: 5. Per germline, CDR1 LNHDA and CDR2 SQIVND (reference sequence). CDR3 sequence reads: CASSPTSGRKETQYF. Written as DNA, the CDR3 is TGTGCCAGTAGCCCAACTAGCGGGAGGAAAGAGACCCAGTACTTC.

This sequence joins TRBV30 and TRBJ2-7, with D hard to call. In germline, CDR1 is GTSNPN, CDR2 SVGIG (reference sequence). This CDR3 comprises 12 residues. With 0 bases removed from V and 2 bases from J, the gap between germline ends came to 5 bases. The CDR3 DNA is TGTGCCTGGAGTGTACTCCCCTACGAGCAGTACTTC. Translated, it gives CAWSVLPYEQYF.

The gene calls are TRBV6-5 and TRBJ2-7; 10 bases line up with TRBD1. CDR1 is MNHEY, CDR2 SVGAGI, per germline. Trimming removed 0 bases from V and 2 bases from J; junction bases left unmatched: 1. The length of the CDR3 is 15 residues. The CDR3: CASSYSGQGAYEQYF. CDR3 in DNA: TGTGCCAGCAGTTACTCAGGACAGGGGGCCTACGAGCAGTACTTC.

The V gene is TRBV7-8, the J gene TRBJ2-5; D unresolved. Trimming stripped 1 base from V and 3 bases from J, with 15 bases between. Germline-derived CDR1 and CDR2 are SGHVS and FQNEAQ. CDR3 length equals 16 residues. CDR3 amino acids: CASSLEFFAGEETQYF. In nucleotides, the CDR3 is TGTGCCAGCAGCTTAGAGTTCTTTGCAGGTGAAGAGACCCAGTACTTC.

CDR3 residues: CASSLTRDRVADTQYF. The CDR3 DNA follows: TGTGCCAGCAGCTTAACCCGGGACAGGGTAGCAGATACGCAGTATTTT. The chain recombines TRBV7-3 with TRBJ2-3; 9 bases match TRBD1. This CDR3 has 16 residues. Germline values: CDR1 SGHTA, CDR2 FQGTGA. The V gene end was trimmed by 0 bases and the J gene end by 4 bases; junction bases not matched to a gene: 5.

The rearrangement uses TRBV2 and TRBJ2-3; possible D gene TRBD2, 5 bases. The CDR3 totals 13 residues. Trimming left V 7 bases short and J 2 bases short, with 10 bases between. CDR1 and CDR2 (germline): SNHLY, FYNNEI. The CDR3 bases are TGTGCCAGCACGGAGCGGTTCACAGATACGCAGTATTTT. It yields the protein CASTERFTDTQYF.

This chain connects TRBV6-5 to TRBJ1-5; D perhaps matches TRBD1 (5 bases). CDR1 and CDR2 (germline): MNHEY, SVGAGI. Trimming shortened V by 5 bases and J by 6 bases, and 17 bases separated the two germline ends. The CDR3 runs to 15 residues. As DNA, the CDR3 is TGTGCCAGCAGTATTGGACCCCGGGGGACTCAGCCCCAGCATTTT. The encoded protein is CASSIGPRGTQPQHF.

The chain employs TRBV18 and TRBJ2-1; 12 bases align to TRBD2. Trimming took 6 bases from V and 6 from J; bases not matched to a gene: 6. Germline CDR1 reads KGHSH; CDR2 reads LQKENI. There are 15 residues in the CDR3. DNA for the CDR3: TGTGCCAGCTCGCTGACTAGCGGGAGTGGCAATGAGCAGTTCTTC. It yields the protein CASSLTSGSGNEQFF.

The gene calls are TRBV9 and TRBJ2-2, with D possibly being TRBD2 (9 bases). Looked up from germline, CDR1 is SGDLS and CDR2 is YYNGEE. The CDR3 spans 19 residues. V was cut by 4 bases and J by 0 bases, with 22 bases left in between. The CDR3 DNA reads TGTGCCAGCAGCCCCGGGACAGGAGGACTAGCGTCGAACACCGGGGAGCTGTTTTTT. Translating it yields CASSPGTGGLASNTGELFF. The entire variable domain, with the rest obtained from reference TRBV9 and TRBJ2-2, is as follows: DSGVTQTPKHLITATGQRVTLRCSPRSGDLSVYWYQQSLDQGLQFLIQYYNGEERAKGNILERFSAQQFPDLHSELNLSSLELGDSALYFCASSPGTGGLASNTGELFFGEGSRLTVL.

The gene calls are TRBV5-6 and TRBJ2-3; D perhaps matches TRBD2 (6 bases). The CDR3 is 15 residues long. Germline CDR1 is SGHDT and CDR2 is YYEEEE. V lost 1 base, J lost 0 bases, and 9 bases lay in between. CDR3 bases: TGTGCCAGCAGCTTGAGCGGGTCAAGCACAGATACGCAGTATTTT. This gives the protein CASSLSGSSTDTQYF.

The chain combines TRBV4-3 with TRBJ1-1; no reliable D call. CDR3 length: 13 residues. Trimming left V 1 base short and J 3 bases short, with 6 bases between. Germline values: CDR1 LGHNA, CDR2 YSLEER. CDR3 protein: CASSQGDHTEAFF. CDR3 DNA: TGCGCCAGCAGCCAAGGAGATCACACTGAAGCTTTCTTT.

This chain links TRBV19 with TRBJ1-3; TRBD1 matches at 9 bases. The CDR3 is 16 amino acids. V dropped 4 bases and J dropped 0; count of bases not matched to a gene: 4. Germline-derived CDR1 and CDR2 are LNHDA and SQIVND (reference sequence). The CDR3 region is CASSTRGQGSGNTIYF. The CDR3 bases are TGTGCCAGTAGTACCCGGGGACAGGGCTCTGGAAACACCATATATTTT.

Of note for this clone: Other DNA sequences in this specimen translate into the identical CDR3. The chain is built from TRBV5-1 and TRBJ2-1, with D possibly being TRBD1 (7 bases). The CDR3 totals 15 residues. V dropped 4 bases and J dropped 1 base, with 12 bases sitting between them. Per germline, CDR1 SGHRS and CDR2 YFSETQ. CDR3 sequence reads: CASSGQGGSYNEQFF. CDR3 DNA: TGCGCCAGCAGCGGGCAGGGGGGTTCCTACAATGAGCAGTTCTTC.

The gene calls are TRBV7-9 and TRBJ2-7, with 7 nucleotides matching TRBD2. CDR3 length: 13 residues. V lost 10 bases and J lost 1; bases outside the gene matches: 7. The germline V gene encodes CDR1 SEHNR and CDR2 FQNEAQ (reference sequence). CDR3: CATGASGSYEQYF. Written as DNA, the CDR3 is TGTGCCACTGGGGCTAGCGGATCCTACGAGCAGTACTTC.

The rearrangement links TRBV4-3 to TRBJ2-2; 9 nucleotides align to TRBD2. CDR3 length equals 16 residues. J was trimmed by 4 bases and V by 3 bases; bases with no gene match: 6. The V gene's germline CDR1 is LGHNA and CDR2 YSLEER. The CDR3 nucleotides are TGCGCCAGCAGCCAGGGTAGCGGGAGTACCACCGGGGAGCTGTTTTTT. It translates to CASSQGSGSTTGELFF.

This chain links TRBV5-1 with TRBJ2-1; the match to TRBD2 covers 7 bases. The CDR3 runs 13 residues. Trimming took 0 bases from V and 8 from J; bases not matched to a gene: 2. The germline V gene encodes CDR1 SGHRS and CDR2 YFSETQ. The CDR3 spells CASSLGTSHEQFF. In nucleotides, the CDR3 is TGCGCCAGCAGCTTGGGGACTAGTCATGAGCAGTTCTTC.

V gene TRBV5-6 combines with J gene TRBJ1-5; possibly TRBD1 for D (5 bases). The CDR3 sequence is 14 residues long. Looked up from germline, CDR1 is SGHDT and CDR2 is YYEEEE. V lost 0 bases and J lost 5, with 9 bases in between. Written as DNA, the CDR3 is TGTGCCAGCAGCTTGGGCAGGGCGGATCAGCCCCAGCATTTT. Translation gives CASSLGRADQPQHF.

The chain uses TRBV19 and TRBJ2-3, with D possibly TRBD2 on 5 matching bases. CDR1 and CDR2 (germline): LNHDA, SQIVND (reference sequence). Trimming stripped 7 bases from V and 1 base from J, with 6 bases between. The CDR3 loop spans 12 amino acids. DNA for the CDR3: TGTGCCAGTAATAGCGGCACAGATACGCAGTATTTT. It is translated as CASNSGTDTQYF.

This rearrangement joins TRBV5-4 to TRBJ2-7, with a possible D match to TRBD1 (6 bases). The germline V and J ends were trimmed by 4 bases and 2 bases, with 10 bases remaining between them. The CDR3 sequence is 13 residues long. Germline assignment: CDR1 SGHNT and CDR2 YYREEE (reference sequence). The CDR3 sequence is CASSPGQPYEQYF. DNA for the CDR3: TGTGCCAGCAGCCCCGGACAGCCCTACGAGCAGTACTTC.

The chain has TRBV7-2 and TRBJ2-7, with D maybe TRBD2 (5 bases). V shed 3 bases and J shed 3 bases, with 21 bases lying between them. This CDR3 spans 17 amino acids. Per the germline V gene, CDR1 is SGHTA and CDR2 is FQGNSA. The CDR3 protein is CASSFDRRMASFYEQYF. CDR3 bases: TGTGCCAGCAGCTTTGACCGGCGCATGGCTAGCTTCTACGAGCAGTACTTC.

Concerning this clone itself: The same CDR3 arises from other DNA sequences in this sample as well. The rearrangement uses TRBV6-5 and TRBJ1-1; no definite D call. There are 14 residues in the CDR3. Trimming cost V 0 bases and J 1 base, with 6 bases left between them. CDR1 MNHEY and CDR2 SVGAGI come from the germline V gene. The CDR3 nucleotides read TGTGCCAGCAGTTACTCCCCAGGGAACACTGAAGCTTTCTTT. Amino acids: CASSYSPGNTEAFF.

The gene calls are TRBV6-2 or TRBV6-3 and TRBJ2-1; TRBD2 matches 11 bases. The trim removed 0 bases at V and 3 bases at J, leaving 16 bases unmatched. CDR1 is MNHEY and CDR2 is SVGEGT in the germline V gene. The CDR3 length is 21 residues. CDR3 DNA: TGTGCCAGCAGTTACTCGCCGACTAGCGGGATGACTCGAACTAACTACAATGAGCAGTTCTTC. Translating it yields CASSYSPTSGMTRTNYNEQFF.

This clone showed up just once. This sequence joins TRBV5-1 and TRBJ2-5; 14 positions agree with TRBD2. The CDR3 extends over 19 amino acids. J gave up 5 bases and V 4 bases, and 16 bases lay outside the gene matches. The germline V gene has CDR1 SGHRS and CDR2 YFSETQ. CDR3 sequence: CASSLGTSGRSWARETQYF. CDR3 nucleotides: TGCGCCAGCAGCCTCGGGACTAGCGGGAGATCGTGGGCGAGGGAGACCCAGTACTTC. The full variable domain, with the rest looked up from reference TRBV5-1 and TRBJ2-5, is KAGVTQTPRYLIKTRGQQVTLSCSPISGHRSVSWYQQTPGQGLQFLFEYFSETQRNKGNFPGRFSGRQFSNSRSEMNVSTLELGDSALYLCASSLGTSGRSWARETQYFGPGTRLLVL.

The chain joins TRBV6-2 or TRBV6-3 to TRBJ2-7; 8 nucleotides agree with TRBD1. The CDR3 contains 14 residues. CDR1 is MNHEY and CDR2 is SVGEGT in the germline V gene. The trim removed 5 bases at V and 4 bases at J, leaving 7 bases unmatched. The CDR3 sequence is CASSPGTGLYEQYF. The CDR3 DNA reads TGTGCCAGCAGTCCCGGGACAGGTTTATACGAGCAGTACTTC.

The rearrangement links TRBV14 to TRBJ1-1, with 7 bases identical to TRBD1. The germline gives CDR1 SGHDN, CDR2 FVKESK. V was pared by 4 bases and J by 5 bases, with 10 bases of the junction left unmatched. The CDR3 consists of 15 residues. The CDR3 is CASSLLQGKGTEAFF. Here the CDR3 DNA reads TGTGCCAGCAGCCTCCTACAGGGGAAAGGGACTGAAGCTTTCTTT.

The chain couples TRBV7-9 to TRBJ1-6; D remains unclear. The CDR3 loop spans 13 amino acids. V was trimmed by 4 bases and J by 15 bases, leaving 16 bases between them. Germline CDR1 and CDR2: SEHNR and FQNEAQ (reference sequence). The CDR3: CASSSAGGGILHF. The CDR3 DNA reads as TGTGCCAGCAGCTCGGCAGGAGGTGGTATCCTCCACTTT.

The chain has TRBV7-2 and TRBJ2-2, with D unresolved. CDR1 and CDR2 (germline): SGHTA, FQGNSA. V shed 3 bases and J shed 3 bases, with 5 bases lying between them. The CDR3 is 13 residues long. The CDR3 here is CASSFRYTGELFF. The CDR3 DNA sequence: TGTGCCAGCAGCTTTCGGTACACCGGGGAGCTGTTTTTT.